The present T cell receptor beta chain was sequenced within a study of shared clonotypes between healthy human individuals. This CDR3 spans 14 amino acids. V shed 4 bases and J 3 bases; nucleotides not matched to a gene: 5. Looked up from germline, CDR1 is MNHNS and CDR2 is SASEGT. At deep level, the assay was performed. It was around 220 ng DNA, about 30,000 T cell genomes, that sorted-subset replicate PCRs used. Sequenced by immunoSEQ multiplex PCR; TCRdb stores in-frame clones only, minus some. Of 2 million to 2.5 million clones detected, 80% to 95% appear once; the ten largest clones hold 0.3% to 0.45%. This clone occurred once.

What was sequenced was naive CD4+ T cells from PBMCs. Subset indicated: CD45RA+ positively selected. This chain links TRBV6-1 with TRBJ2-7, with TRBD1 matching 8 bases. This receptor was identified in a man between 18 and 35 years old in good health. Some clones in this sample may be carry-over from other donors' samples. The CDR3 region has the DNA TGTGCCAGCAGTGTTGGACAGGGATACTACGAGCAGTACTTC. Its protein is CASSVGQGYYEQYF.